The present entry profiles one T cell receptor beta chain with its context. Its antigen is unknown. The V and J ends lost 4 bases and 4 bases, in that order; junction bases with no gene match: 14. Germline values: CDR1 SGHDT, CDR2 YYEEEE. There are 17 residues in the CDR3. This entry is derived from a study of cytomegalovirus exposure and HLA in healthy donors. Study-wide findings and caveats: Exclusion as indistinguishable affected some V segments, including TRBV6-2 and TRBV6-3.

The PCR ran on 60 Vbeta and 13 Jbeta primers. Libraries were prepared by immunoSEQ multiplex PCR; TCRdb keeps only in-frame clonotypes and omits some of them. The sample holds 140,000 to 150,000 clones, about 82% seen once. The gene calls are TRBV5-6 and TRBJ1-2, with 9 bases that match TRBD1. The sequenced sample consisted of PBMCs. The clonotype comes from a woman between 40 and 50 years old in good health and CMV-seropositive. The CDR3 coding sequence is TGTGCCAGCAGCCTCTCGCACGGGACAGGGTCCTTCTATGGCTACACCTTC. Its translation: CASSLSHGTGSFYGYTF.